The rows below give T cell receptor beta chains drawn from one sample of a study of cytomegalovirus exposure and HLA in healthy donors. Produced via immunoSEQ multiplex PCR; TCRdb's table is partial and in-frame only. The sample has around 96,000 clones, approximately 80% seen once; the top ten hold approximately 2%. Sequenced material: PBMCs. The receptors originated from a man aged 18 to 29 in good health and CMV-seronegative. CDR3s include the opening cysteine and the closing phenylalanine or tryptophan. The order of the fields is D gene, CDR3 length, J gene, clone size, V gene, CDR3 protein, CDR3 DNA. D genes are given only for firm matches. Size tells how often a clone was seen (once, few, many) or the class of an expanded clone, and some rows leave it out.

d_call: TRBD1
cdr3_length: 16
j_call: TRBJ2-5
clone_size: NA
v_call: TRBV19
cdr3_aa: CASSRGTEIQWETQYF
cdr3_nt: TGTGCCAGTAGTAGGGGGACAGAGATTCAATGGGAGACCCAGTACTTC

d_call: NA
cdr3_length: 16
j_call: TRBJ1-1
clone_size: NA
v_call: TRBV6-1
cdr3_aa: CASSKGGGRQNTEAFF
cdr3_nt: TGTGCCAGCAGTAAAGGGGGGGGGAGGCAGAACACTGAAGCTTTCTTT

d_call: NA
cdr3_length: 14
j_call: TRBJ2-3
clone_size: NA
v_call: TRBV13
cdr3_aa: CASSLGRVPDTQYF
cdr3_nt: TGTGCCAGCAGCTTAGGCAGGGTACCAGATACGCAGTATTTT

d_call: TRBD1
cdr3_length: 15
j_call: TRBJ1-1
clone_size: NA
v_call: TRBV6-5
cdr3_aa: CASTPLDRGETEAFF
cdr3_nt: TGTGCCAGCACCCCCCTGGACAGGGGGGAGACTGAAGCTTTCTTT

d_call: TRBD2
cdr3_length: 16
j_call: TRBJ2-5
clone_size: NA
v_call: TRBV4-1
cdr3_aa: CASSQGALAGEETQYF
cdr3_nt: TGCGCCAGCAGCCAAGGGGCGCTAGCGGGGGAAGAGACCCAGTACTTC

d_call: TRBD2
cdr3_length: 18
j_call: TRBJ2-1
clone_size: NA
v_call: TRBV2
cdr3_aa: CASSEAGLRGEAYNEQFF
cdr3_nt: TGTGCCAGCAGTGAAGCGGGTTTGCGGGGGGAAGCCTACAATGAGCAGTTCTTC

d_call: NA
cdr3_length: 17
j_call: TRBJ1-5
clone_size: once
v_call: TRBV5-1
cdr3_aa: CASSLGSPARGNQPQHF
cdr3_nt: TGCGCCAGTAGCTTGGGATCCCCAGCACGGGGCAATCAGCCCCAGCATTTT

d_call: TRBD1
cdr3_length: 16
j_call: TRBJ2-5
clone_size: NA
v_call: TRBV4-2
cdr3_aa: CASSQEETGMGETQYF
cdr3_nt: TGTGCCAGCAGCCAAGAGGAGACAGGGATGGGGGAGACCCAGTACTTC

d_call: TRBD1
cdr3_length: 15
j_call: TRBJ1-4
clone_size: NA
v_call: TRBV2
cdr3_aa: CASRATGGINEKLFF
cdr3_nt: TGTGCCAGCAGAGCAACAGGGGGAATAAATGAAAAACTGTTTTTT

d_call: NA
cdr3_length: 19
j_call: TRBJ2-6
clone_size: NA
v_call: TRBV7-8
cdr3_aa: CASSHSTGLPSSGANVLTF
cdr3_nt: TGTGCCAGCAGCCACTCGACAGGTCTGCCATCCTCTGGGGCCAACGTCCTGACTTTC

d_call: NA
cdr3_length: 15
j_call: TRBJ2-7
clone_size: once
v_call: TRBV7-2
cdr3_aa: CASSVASDSAYEQYF
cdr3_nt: TGTGCCAGCAGCGTAGCCTCGGACAGTGCCTACGAGCAGTACTTC

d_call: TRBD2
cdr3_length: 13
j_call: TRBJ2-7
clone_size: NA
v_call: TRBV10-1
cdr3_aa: CATAGGGAGEQYF
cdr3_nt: TGCGCCACCGCTGGCGGGGGGGCAGGCGAGCAGTACTTC

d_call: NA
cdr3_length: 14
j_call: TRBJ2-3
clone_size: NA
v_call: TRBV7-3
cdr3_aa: CASSSGLVTDTQYF
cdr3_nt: TGTGCCAGCAGCTCGGGACTGGTAACAGATACGCAGTATTTT

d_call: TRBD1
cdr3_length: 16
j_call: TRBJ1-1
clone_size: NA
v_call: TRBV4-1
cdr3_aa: CASRSYRGDFGTEAFF
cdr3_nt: TGCGCCAGCAGGTCATACAGGGGCGACTTCGGCACTGAAGCTTTCTTT

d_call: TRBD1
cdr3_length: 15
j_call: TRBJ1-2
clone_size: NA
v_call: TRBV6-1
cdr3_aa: CASRIGTGVIYGYTF
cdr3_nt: TGTGCCAGCAGAATAGGGACAGGGGTGATCTATGGCTACACCTTC

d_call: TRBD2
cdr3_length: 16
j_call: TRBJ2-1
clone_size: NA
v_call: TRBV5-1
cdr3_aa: CASSASGGHSYNEQFF
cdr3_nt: TGCGCCAGCAGCGCGAGCGGGGGCCACTCCTACAATGAGCAGTTCTTC

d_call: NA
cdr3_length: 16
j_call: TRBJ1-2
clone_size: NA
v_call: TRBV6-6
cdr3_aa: CASSYSTGTTNYGYTF
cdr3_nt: TGTGCCAGCAGTTACTCCACCGGGACAACTAACTATGGCTACACCTTC